The 29 T cell receptor beta chains below all came from one sample that was sequenced in a study of T cell responses to AZD1222 COVID-19 vaccine. Profiled with immunoSEQ multiplex PCR; TCRdb holds only in-frame clones, not every one. The sample yields about 150,000 clones, 86% seen once. The sample consisted of peripheral blood, taken on day 0 of MenACWY control vaccination. The receptors here all came from an adult in good health.

The V gene is TRBV9, the J gene TRBJ2-3; D is ambiguous. The V end lost 3 bases, the J end lost 4 bases, and 6 bases lay between the germline ends. Germline values: CDR1 SGDLS, CDR2 YYNGEE. This CDR3 has 12 amino acids. The CDR3 region is CASSEGSDTQYF. CDR3 in DNA: TGTGCCAGCAGCGAAGGGTCAGATACGCAGTATTTT.

This clone has a count of ten or more. The V and J genes are TRBV19 and TRBJ1-2, with a tentative D call TRBD1 (5 bases). Germline V gene lookup returns CDR1 LNHDA and CDR2 SQIVND (reference sequence). V was cut by 10 bases and J by 2 bases, with 11 bases left in between. The CDR3 extends over 12 amino acids. CDR3 sequence: CATQGANYGYTF. Here the CDR3 DNA reads TGTGCCACCCAAGGGGCCAACTATGGCTACACCTTC.

This chain uses TRBV9 with TRBJ1-6, with 9 bases identical to TRBD1. This CDR3 contains 15 residues. Germline V gene lookup returns CDR1 SGDLS and CDR2 YYNGEE. After removal of 4 bases from V and 10 bases from J, the junction contained 9 bases not matched to a gene. CDR3 sequence: CASSPPGTGWSPLHF. The DNA for the CDR3 is TGTGCCAGCAGCCCGCCCGGGACAGGGTGGTCACCCCTCCACTTT.

The chain recombines TRBV3-1 (or the pseudogene TRBV3-2) with TRBJ2-1, with D perhaps matching TRBD1 (6 bases). This CDR3 has 14 residues. Trimming removed 5 bases from V and 7 bases from J, with 15 bases in between. CDR1 and CDR2 (germline): LGHDT, YNNKEL (reference sequence). CDR3 residues: CASSAAGTINEQFF. As DNA, the CDR3 is TGTGCCAGCAGCGCCGCCGGGACAATAAATGAGCAGTTCTTC.

This chain uses TRBV12-3 or TRBV12-4 with TRBJ2-2, with 7 bases fitting TRBD1. The V and J ends lost 4 bases and 5 bases, in that order; junction bases with no gene match: 1. The CDR3 has 13 residues. CDR3 sequence: CASSSTGTGELFF. For the CDR3, the DNA is TGTGCCAGCAGTTCGACAGGGACCGGGGAGCTGTTTTTT.

V and J are TRBV6-2 or TRBV6-3 and TRBJ2-3, with 11 bases matching TRBD2. There are 16 residues in the CDR3. The V segment lost 6 bases and the J segment 2 bases; nucleotides outside the gene matches: 7. The V gene's germline CDR1 is MNHEY and CDR2 SVGEGT. This CDR3 is CASSQLAGDLTDTQYF. The CDR3 nucleotides read TGTGCCAGCAGCCAACTAGCGGGGGATCTCACAGATACGCAGTATTTT.

V usage is TRBV7-2 and J usage is TRBJ2-2, with no clear D. The CDR3 runs to 13 residues. Trimming stripped 4 bases from V and 5 bases from J, with 8 bases between. In germline, CDR1 is SGHTA, CDR2 FQGNSA. The CDR3 DNA follows: TGTGCCAGCAGCTCATCACGGACCGGGGAGCTGTTTTTT. This translates into CASSSSRTGELFF.

V and J are TRBV15 and TRBJ1-1, with a possible D match to TRBD1 (5 bases). Between the trimmed V and J ends, which lost 0 bases and 8 bases, there was a span of 10 bases. The CDR3 covers 13 residues. CDR1 is LNHNV, CDR2 YYDKDF, per germline (reference sequence). The CDR3 here is CATSRDRGVEAFF. For the CDR3, the DNA is TGTGCCACCAGCAGAGATCGGGGGGTAGAAGCTTTCTTT.

The chain couples TRBV5-4 to TRBJ2-7; 9 bases are a match to TRBD2. V was clipped by 4 bases and J by 3 bases; unmatched bases: 8. The CDR3 extends over 15 amino acids. Germline assignment: CDR1 SGHNT and CDR2 YYREEE (reference sequence). CDR3 bases: TGTGCCAGCAGCCGCACCGGGACTAGCAACTACGAGCAGTACTTC. Its protein product is CASSRTGTSNYEQYF.

The CDR3 sequence is CATFSRGGNTEAFF. Written as DNA, the CDR3 is TGTGCCACCTTCTCAAGGGGGGGAAACACTGAAGCTTTCTTT. The rearrangement uses TRBV10-3 and TRBJ1-1; tentatively, D is TRBD1 (6 bases). V was cut by 10 bases and J by 2 bases, with 17 bases left in between. The CDR3 is 14 amino acids. Germline CDR1 reads ENHRY; CDR2 reads SYGVKD.

The chain carries TRBV11-3 and TRBJ2-1; 11 nucleotides align to TRBD2. Germline V gives CDR1 SGHNT, CDR2 YENEEA. This CDR3 is 17 amino acids long. V shed 3 bases and J 10 bases; nucleotides not matched to a gene: 14. CDR3 in DNA: TGTGCCAGCAGCTTGGAATTAGCGGGAGGGAAGTTTAGGGAGCAGTTCTTC. Protein sequence: CASSLELAGGKFREQFF.

This clone was seen only a few times. The chain employs TRBV19 and TRBJ2-1; 8 bases line up with TRBD1. CDR3 length: 13 residues. V dropped 5 bases and J dropped 8; count of bases not matched to a gene: 5. The V gene's germline CDR1 is LNHDA and CDR2 SQIVND (reference sequence). The CDR3: CASSADRGHEQFF. The CDR3 bases are TGTGCCAGTAGTGCCGACAGGGGACATGAGCAGTTCTTC.

This clone was detected only once. The sample contains more than one DNA sequence encoding this CDR3. V gene TRBV11-3 combines with J gene TRBJ1-4; no clear D. Looked up from germline, CDR1 is SGHNT and CDR2 is YENEEA. CDR3 length: 15 residues. Deletions cut 0 bases from V and 4 bases from J, with 9 bases between. The CDR3 here is CASSLDGRNNEKLFF. CDR3 in DNA: TGTGCCAGCAGCTTAGATGGACGGAATAATGAAAAACTGTTTTTT.

V is TRBV5-4 and J is TRBJ2-5; D is uncertain. Trimming stripped 3 bases from V and 3 bases from J, with 12 bases between. Germline V gene data show CDR1 as SGHNT and CDR2 as YYREEE (reference sequence). The length of the CDR3 is 14 residues. The chain's CDR3 is CASSSPGRKETQYF. The DNA of the CDR3 is TGTGCCAGCAGCTCCCCGGGCAGGAAAGAGACCCAGTACTTC.

The chain uses TRBV5-1 and TRBJ2-2; D gene unclear. The CDR3 has 12 residues. With 1 base removed from V and 6 bases from J, the gap between germline ends came to 4 bases. Germline V gene lookup returns CDR1 SGHRS and CDR2 YFSETQ. The CDR3 sequence is CASSLLSGELFF. The CDR3 coding sequence is TGCGCCAGCAGCTTGCTGTCCGGGGAGCTGTTTTTT.

This clone was counted once. DNA of the CDR3: TGTGCCAGCAGCTTCGGGGGCAGGGGGCGGTGGACCGGGGAGCTGTTTTTT. As protein: CASSFGGRGRWTGELFF. The V and J genes are TRBV11-3 and TRBJ2-2; the match to TRBD1 covers 8 bases. Germline CDR1 SGHNT, CDR2 YENEEA. Trimming cost V 3 bases and J 5 bases; bases outside gene matches: 11. This CDR3 comprises 17 residues.

The genes are TRBV30 and TRBJ1-2; the D gene is possibly TRBD1 (5 bases). This CDR3 is 13 amino acids long. Trimming stripped 1 base from V and 4 bases from J, with 10 bases between. Germline V gene lookup returns CDR1 GTSNPN and CDR2 SVGIG (reference sequence). The CDR3 is CAWSGGRSYGYTF. The CDR3 nucleotides read TGTGCCTGGAGTGGGGGCAGGTCCTATGGCTACACCTTC.

V usage is TRBV7-8 and J usage is TRBJ2-2; D is unclear. Germline CDR1 and CDR2: SGHVS and FQNEAQ. This CDR3 contains 14 residues. Trimming pared 5 bases from V and 8 bases from J, leaving 15 bases between. CDR3 residues: CASSTREVRGELFF. The DNA for the CDR3 is TGTGCCAGCAGCACAAGGGAAGTTAGGGGGGAGCTGTTTTTT.

This sequence joins TRBV7-9 and TRBJ2-7; no clear D. The ends were cut back, 5 bases at V and 2 bases at J, with 13 bases in the middle. The CDR3 is made up of 14 amino acids. The germline CDR1 and CDR2 sequences are SEHNR and FQNEAQ (reference sequence). CDR3 in DNA: TGTGCCAGCAGCGCAGTGCCGAATACCTACGAGCAGTACTTC. This gives the protein CASSAVPNTYEQYF. The variable domain in full, with the rest retrieved from reference TRBV7-9 and TRBJ2-7, is DTGVSQNPRHKITKRGQNVTFRCDPISEHNRLYWYRQTLGQGPEFLTYFQNEAQLEKSRLLSDRFSAERPKGSFSTLEIQRTEQGDSAMYLCASSAVPNTYEQYFGPGTRLTVT.

In this sample, this clone turned up once. This chain uses TRBV11-2 with TRBJ1-5, with unresolved D. The CDR3 extends over 13 amino acids. Trimming stripped 3 bases from V and 5 bases from J, with 8 bases between. Germline V CDR1 and CDR2: SGHAT, FQNNGV. In DNA form, the CDR3 reads TGTGCCAGCAGCTTGTTCACCGATCAGCCCCAGCATTTT. This sequence encodes CASSLFTDQPQHF.

The chain links TRBV11-2 to TRBJ2-1; TRBD2 matches 13 bases. V lost 4 bases and J lost 0; bases outside the gene matches: 9. CDR1 and CDR2 from the germline V gene are SGHAT and FQNNGV. This CDR3 comprises 19 residues. The CDR3: CASSSGGLAGFSSYNEQFF. DNA for the CDR3: TGTGCCAGCAGCTCAGGGGGACTAGCGGGGTTTAGCTCCTACAATGAGCAGTTCTTC.

J is TRBJ1-1 and V is TRBV3-1 (or the pseudogene TRBV3-2); possibly TRBD1 for D (6 bases). The CDR3 consists of 15 residues. Germline CDR1 is LGHDT and CDR2 is YNNKEL (reference sequence). V was cut by 6 bases and J by 7 bases, with 21 bases left in between. The CDR3 sequence: CASSFPGTRGFEAFF. CDR3 DNA: TGTGCCAGCAGTTTTCCCGGGACAAGGGGATTTGAAGCTTTCTTT.

The rearrangement links TRBV5-1 to TRBJ2-3; D might be TRBD1 or TRBD2, each matching 5 bases. From germline, CDR1 is SGHRS and CDR2 YFSETQ. V lost 3 bases, J lost 1 base, and 15 bases lay in between. The length of the CDR3 is 16 residues. CDR3: CASSYHRDLGTDTQYF. Here the CDR3 DNA reads TGCGCCAGCAGCTATCACCGGGACCTCGGCACAGATACGCAGTATTTT.

This clone was seen more than once but under ten times. The gene calls are TRBV11-2 and TRBJ1-6, with 8 bases matching TRBD1. V trimming: 5 bases; J trimming: 7 bases; junction bases outside the gene matches: 7. The CDR3 spans 15 residues. Germline values: CDR1 SGHAT, CDR2 FQNNGV. The CDR3 bases are TGTGCCAGCAGCCCTCGACAGGGGAGGAATTCACCCCTCCACTTT. It translates to CASSPRQGRNSPLHF.

This clone was found once. CDR3 nucleotide sequence: TGTGCCAGCAGGGAGACAGGATTCCCCTTTTATGGCTACACCTTC. Protein sequence: CASRETGFPFYGYTF. This rearrangement joins TRBV6-5 to TRBJ1-2; D is possibly TRBD1 (6 bases). The V gene's germline CDR1 is MNHEY and CDR2 SVGAGI. This CDR3 has 15 residues. Deletions cut 6 bases from V and 5 bases from J, with 19 bases between.

This clone was recorded once. The chain links TRBV29-1 to TRBJ2-3; TRBD1 matches at 8 bases. Germline CDR1 and CDR2: SQVTM and ANQGSEA. Trimming took 4 bases from V and 2 from J; bases not matched to a gene: 2. This CDR3 has 13 amino acids. The CDR3 DNA sequence: TGCAGCGTTGTACAGGGGGTCACAGATACGCAGTATTTT. This codes for CSVVQGVTDTQYF.

The V call is TRBV6-1, the J call TRBJ2-7, with D perhaps matching TRBD1 or TRBD2 (5 bases each). The CDR3 is 14 amino acids. Trimming pared 1 base from V and 7 bases from J, leaving 14 bases between. Germline V lookup: CDR1 MNHNS, CDR2 SASEGT. In DNA form, the CDR3 reads TGTGCCAGCAGTGAAGGGGGGACCCTACGGGAGCAGTACGTC. Protein: CASSEGGTLREQYV.

This chain connects TRBV4-1 to TRBJ2-1; TRBD2 matches 7 bases. This CDR3 is 16 amino acids long. V lost 1 base, J lost 3 bases, and 6 bases stayed unmatched. In germline, CDR1 is MGHRA, CDR2 YSYEKL. CDR3: CASSQVSGTIYNEQFF. The DNA of the CDR3 is TGCGCCAGCAGCCAAGTCAGCGGGACGATCTACAATGAGCAGTTCTTC.

Concerning this clone: The CDR3 end shows no conserved phenylalanine or tryptophan, and so a read error is likely. The DNA is left out, because the CDR3 cannot be placed on it with certainty; the CDR3 is given as TCRdb lists it. This chain joins TRBV24-1 and TRBJ2-7; the D segment call TRBD1 is taken from the table without a DNA check. The CDR3 length is 9 residues, termini included. Looked up from germline, CDR1 is KGHDR and CDR2 is SFDVKD. CDR3 sequence: CATSASEQG.